Following are 27 T cell receptor beta chains from one sample sequenced in a study of OX40 agonist ivuxolimab in advanced cancers. Data came from immunoSEQ multiplex PCR; TCRdb stores just in-frame clones and leaves some out. The table shows tens of thousands of clones, with about 80% occurring only once. Specimen: CD4+ or CD8+ T cells sorted from blood, collected in a trial of the OX40 agonist ivuxolimab. The receptors here all came from an adult with an advanced solid tumor such as melanoma, head and neck, liver or kidney cancer.

The rearrangement uses TRBV19 and TRBJ2-3, with a weak D call TRBD1 (6 bases). Trimming shortened V by 3 bases and J by 1 base, and 11 bases separated the two germline ends. CDR1 is LNHDA and CDR2 is SQIVND in the germline V gene (reference sequence). CDR3 size: 15 residues. The CDR3 region is CASSMSQGRTDTQYF. The CDR3 DNA sequence: TGTGCCAGTAGTATGTCACAGGGCCGCACAGATACGCAGTATTTT.

V is TRBV5-1 and J is TRBJ2-3, with 9 bases lining up with TRBD2. J was trimmed by 3 bases and V by 5 bases; bases with no gene match: 7. The germline V gene has CDR1 SGHRS and CDR2 YFSETQ. The CDR3 has 15 residues. CDR3: CASRRRGGLTDTQYF. DNA for the CDR3: TGCGCCAGCAGACGGCGGGGGGGCCTGACAGATACGCAGTATTTT.

This clone is a singleton in its sample. The chain combines TRBV29-1 with TRBJ2-7, with D hard to call. Trimming cost V 3 bases and J 2 bases, with 8 bases left between them. Germline assignment: CDR1 SQVTM and CDR2 ANQGSEA. This CDR3 is built from 12 residues. CDR3 loop: CSVEDGAYEQYF. CDR3 sequence (DNA): TGCAGCGTTGAGGACGGAGCCTACGAGCAGTACTTC.

This chain uses TRBV6-1 with TRBJ1-4, with D uncertain. The CDR3 runs to 11 residues. The germline gives CDR1 MNHNS, CDR2 SASEGT. Trimming took off 11 bases at V and 0 bases at J, with 4 bases between the two ends. CDR3 sequence: CAGATNEKLFF. CDR3 nucleotides: TGTGCCGGGGCAACTAATGAAAAACTGTTTTTT.

The genes are TRBV5-8 and TRBJ2-7; 8 bases line up with TRBD2. With 0 bases clipped from V and 2 bases from J, the junction kept 4 bases outside the gene matches. The CDR3 runs 15 residues. The germline gives CDR1 SGHTS, CDR2 YDEGEE. This chain's CDR3 is CASSLDPGGAYEQYF. The CDR3 region has the DNA TGTGCCAGCAGCTTGGATCCCGGGGGGGCCTACGAGCAGTACTTC.

J is TRBJ1-3 and V is TRBV6-1; 7 positions agree with TRBD1. This CDR3 has 15 amino acids. The trim removed 6 bases at V and 4 bases at J, leaving 9 bases unmatched. CDR1 is MNHNS, CDR2 SASEGT, per germline. The CDR3 sequence: CASSPRQGTGNTIYF. The CDR3 DNA reads TGTGCCAGCAGCCCTAGACAGGGTACCGGAAACACCATATATTTT.

The J gene is TRBJ1-1, the V gene TRBV6-1; TRBD1 matches 8 bases. The CDR3 is 13 residues long. With 6 bases clipped from V and 7 bases from J, the junction kept 7 bases outside the gene matches. From germline, CDR1 is MNHNS and CDR2 SASEGT. CDR3 coding DNA: TGTGCCAGCAGGATAACCGACAGGGGTGAAGCTTTCTTT. This codes for CASRITDRGEAFF.

This clone came up once. The chain joins TRBV5-6 to TRBJ1-5; possibly TRBD1 for D (5 bases). The CDR3 extends over 16 amino acids. The germline CDR1 and CDR2 sequences are SGHDT and YYEEEE. V was cut by 3 bases and J by 0 bases, with 13 bases left in between. The CDR3 nucleotides are TGTGCCAGCAGCTGGGGGTATTCAAATAGCAATCAGCCCCAGCATTTT. Encoded protein: CASSWGYSNSNQPQHF.

The genes are TRBV19 and TRBJ2-6, with TRBD1 matching over 7 bases. This CDR3 spans 17 amino acids. The germline gives CDR1 LNHDA, CDR2 SQIVND (reference sequence). V lost 2 bases, J lost 0 bases, and 4 bases stayed unmatched. As DNA, the CDR3 is TGTGCCAGTAGTATAAGGACAGGAGACTCTGGGGCCAACGTCCTGACTTTC. It specifies CASSIRTGDSGANVLTF.

A single count supports this clone. This chain connects TRBV5-4 to TRBJ1-2; TRBD1 is a possible D gene (5 bases). V was pared by 0 bases and J by 7 bases, with 10 bases between. Per germline, CDR1 SGHNT and CDR2 YYREEE (reference sequence). The CDR3 contains 13 residues. CDR3: CASSLVGPGGYTF. In DNA, the CDR3 is TGTGCCAGCAGCTTGGTGGGACCTGGTGGCTACACCTTC.

CDR3 sequence reads: CASSFRGAETQYF. For the CDR3, the DNA is TGTGCCAGCAGCTTTAGAGGCGCTGAGACCCAGTACTTC. V is TRBV7-9 and J is TRBJ2-5, with unresolved D. The V gene lost 3 bases and the J gene lost 5 bases, with 10 bases spanning the gap. CDR3 length: 13 residues. The germline CDR1 and CDR2 sequences are SEHNR and FQNEAQ (reference sequence).

This clone was found once. The DNA for the CDR3 is TGTGCCAGCAGCTGGACAGGAAGCTCCTACGAGCAGTACTTC. It is translated as CASSWTGSSYEQYF. This chain connects TRBV5-4 to TRBJ2-7; 7 positions match TRBD1. This CDR3 has 14 amino acids. CDR1 and CDR2 from the germline V gene are SGHNT and YYREEE (reference sequence). V gave up 3 bases and J gave up 0 bases; unmatched junction bases: 3. Full variable domain (remainder filled in from reference TRBV5-4 and TRBJ2-7): ETGVTQSPTHLIKTRGQQVTLRCSSQSGHNTVSWYQQALGQGPQFIFQYYREEENGRGNFPPRFSGLQFPNYSSELNVNALELDDSALYLCASSWTGSSYEQYFGPGTRLTVT.

This clone was seen a single time. The V gene is TRBV7-2, the J gene TRBJ1-5; TRBD1 matches 8 bases. The CDR3 spans 14 residues. Per germline, CDR1 SGHTA and CDR2 FQGNSA. J was trimmed by 7 bases and V by 4 bases; bases with no gene match: 6. The CDR3 nucleotides are TGTGCCAGCAGCTCCGGACAGGGAAGACAGCCCCAGCATTTT. This translates into CASSSGQGRQPQHF.

The chain recombines TRBV15 with TRBJ2-2, with 11 bases fitting TRBD2. The germline CDR1 and CDR2 sequences are LNHNV and YYDKDF (reference sequence). The CDR3 has 16 residues. V trimming: 2 bases; J trimming: 4 bases; junction bases outside the gene matches: 3. CDR3 in DNA: TGTGCCACCAGCAGATCCGGACTAGCGGGCACCGGGGAGCTGTTTTTT. This translates into CATSRSGLAGTGELFF.

J is TRBJ2-7 and V is TRBV28; D might be TRBD1 (5 bases). Germline V gene lookup returns CDR1 MDHEN and CDR2 SYDVKM. The CDR3 loop spans 12 amino acids. V shed 4 bases and J shed 6 bases, with 10 bases lying between them. CDR3 coding DNA: TGTGCCAGCAGTTATAGGGGTAGCGAGCAGTACTTC. Residues: CASSYRGSEQYF.

This clone has only a few counts. The CDR3 protein is CASSLLAGGSEQYF. CDR3 nucleotides: TGTGCCAGCAGTCTACTAGCGGGGGGGTCCGAGCAGTACTTC. The chain uses TRBV6-6 and TRBJ2-7; 13 nucleotides line up with TRBD2. CDR1 is MNHNY and CDR2 is SVGAGI in the germline V gene (reference sequence). After removal of 5 bases from V and 6 bases from J, the junction contained 4 bases not matched to a gene. This CDR3 spans 14 amino acids.

The chain links TRBV7-2 to TRBJ1-2; 7 positions agree with TRBD1. CDR1 and CDR2 from the germline V gene are SGHTA and FQGNSA. V shed 6 bases, J shed 4 bases, and the junction held 5 bases outside the gene matches. The CDR3 loop spans 13 amino acids. CDR3 in DNA: TGTGCCAGCAGACCGGACAGGTCCTATGGCTACACCTTC. It yields the protein CASRPDRSYGYTF.

The chain joins TRBV4-1 to TRBJ2-5; 10 nucleotides line up with TRBD2. The CDR3 covers 17 residues. The trim removed 1 base at V and 5 bases at J, leaving 10 bases unmatched. Germline CDR1 is MGHRA and CDR2 is YSYEKL. CDR3 nucleotides: TGCGCCAGCAGCCAAGGCAGTCTACGAGCGGGGGGGGAGACCCAGTACTTC. Its translation: CASSQGSLRAGGETQYF.

The V call is TRBV7-9, the J call TRBJ2-7, with D perhaps TRBD1 or TRBD2 (5 bases each). V shed 3 bases and J shed 6 bases, with 18 bases lying between them. CDR3 length: 15 residues. The germline V gene has CDR1 SEHNR and CDR2 FQNEAQ (reference sequence). The CDR3: CASSFSGTKTGEQYF. CDR3 sequence (DNA): TGTGCCAGCAGCTTTTCCGGGACCAAGACCGGCGAGCAGTACTTC. The variable domain in full, completed from reference TRBV7-9 and TRBJ2-7, reads DTGVSQNPRHKITKRGQNVTFRCDPISEHNRLYWYRQTLGQGPEFLTYFQNEAQLEKSRLLSDRFSAERPKGSFSTLEIQRTEQGDSAMYLCASSFSGTKTGEQYFGPGTRLTVT.

This clone was seen just once. This chain uses TRBV2 with TRBJ2-5, with a possible D match to TRBD1 (7 bases). Trimming cost V 5 bases and J 5 bases, with 12 bases left between them. Germline CDR1 reads SNHLY; CDR2 reads FYNNEI. The CDR3 is 13 amino acids. The chain's CDR3 is CASSRQGGETQYF. CDR3 nucleotides: TGTGCCAGCAGTCGACAGGGAGGTGAGACCCAGTACTTC.

CDR3 loop: CASSPGGNTGELFF. The CDR3 DNA follows: TGTGCCAGTAGTCCGGGGGGGAACACCGGGGAGCTGTTTTTT. The chain is built from TRBV19 and TRBJ2-2; 7 bases map to TRBD2. The J segment lost 1 base and the V segment lost 5 bases, leaving 1 base of the junction unmatched. The CDR3 consists of 14 residues. Germline assignment: CDR1 LNHDA and CDR2 SQIVND (reference sequence). The full variable domain, completed using reference TRBV19 and TRBJ2-2, is DGGITQSPKYLFRKEGQNVTLSCEQNLNHDAMYWYRQDPGQGLRLIYYSQIVNDFQKGDIAEGYSVSREKKESFPLTVTSAQKNPTAFYLCASSPGGNTGELFFGEGSRLTVL.

The genes are TRBV19 and TRBJ2-7; 12 bases fit TRBD1. V lost 5 bases to trimming and J lost 4 bases; unmatched junction nucleotides: 3. From germline, CDR1 is LNHDA and CDR2 SQIVND (reference sequence). The length of the CDR3 is 14 residues. DNA for the CDR3: TGTGCCAGTAGTGGGGGACAGGGGGCATACGAGCAGTACTTC. Translated, it gives CASSGGQGAYEQYF.

The V call is TRBV7-2, the J call TRBJ2-5; TRBD2 matches at 8 bases. The germline V gene encodes CDR1 SGHTA and CDR2 FQGNSA. With 5 bases clipped from V and 0 bases from J, the junction kept 5 bases outside the gene matches. The CDR3 runs 15 residues. The CDR3 DNA follows: TGTGCCAGCAGCCTCCAACTAGCGGACCAAGAGACCCAGTACTTC. Translated, it gives CASSLQLADQETQYF. The whole variable domain, remainder taken from reference TRBV7-2 and TRBJ2-5, is GAGVSQSPSNKVTEKGKDVELRCDPISGHTALYWYRQSLGQGLEFLIYFQGNSAPDKSGLPSDRFSAERTGGSVSTLTIQRTQQEDSAVYLCASSLQLADQETQYFGPGTRLLVL.

J is TRBJ2-1 and V is TRBV6-6; 8 bases line up with TRBD2. There are 15 residues in the CDR3. V dropped 1 base and J dropped 7; count of bases not matched to a gene: 6. Germline lookup yields CDR1 MNHNY and CDR2 SVGAGI (reference sequence). In DNA form, the CDR3 reads TGTGCCAGCAGTTACTGGGGCGGGGGGAATAATGAGCAGTTCTTC. Protein: CASSYWGGGNNEQFF.

This clone has only a few counts. The chain joins TRBV28 to TRBJ1-2; D unclear. Germline CDR1 is MDHEN and CDR2 is SYDVKM. V was cut by 10 bases and J by 7 bases, with 13 bases left in between. This CDR3 is 11 amino acids long. The CDR3 DNA reads TGTGCCACCGACTTTATGGGTGGCTACACCTTC. Its protein product is CATDFMGGYTF.

The rearrangement links TRBV5-1 to TRBJ2-1; D not certain. Germline lookup yields CDR1 SGHRS and CDR2 YFSETQ. The CDR3 loop spans 13 amino acids. The V end lost 0 bases, the J end lost 3 bases, and 4 bases lay between the germline ends. The CDR3 nucleotides are TGCGCCAGCAGCTTGGCGGACTACAATGAGCAGTTCTTC. This encodes CASSLADYNEQFF.

This clone showed up just once. J is TRBJ2-4 and V is TRBV21-1; the D call TRBD1 from the table was never checked on the DNA. TRBV21-1 is assigned pseudogene status. This CDR3 comprises 18 residues. This CDR3 is CASSKGGYRGQGRNIQYF. The CDR3, as DNA: TGTGCCAGCAGCAAAGGGGGCTACAGGGGACAGGGCAGAAACATTCAGTACTTC.